This T cell receptor (beta chain) was documented in a study of CD8+ T cells in alopecia areata. Broader study findings: Tofacitinib delivered significant drops in scalp clonality and in expanded CD8+ clones among the top 100.

Investigators isolated RNA and reverse transcribed it into cDNA to act as the sequencing template. The repertoire was sequenced with immunoSEQ multiplex PCR; TCRdb's copy has only in-frame clones and lacks some. The sample lists over 150,000 clones; about 60% were seen once. The treatment was: oral pan-JAK inhibitor, 5-10 mg twice daily. The CDR3 runs to 13 residues. The germline gives CDR1 SGHNT, CDR2 YENEEA. V lost 5 bases and J lost 1, with 8 bases in between. On this clone itself: Its cognate antigen is unknown.

The material was CD4+ T cells sorted from blood, obtained at week 24, from a patient treated with tofacitinib. The TCR originated in a human donor with alopecia areata. The V call is TRBV11-3, the J call TRBJ1-1, with D unresolved. CDR3 DNA: TGTGCCAGCAGCCTCTTTCAGAACACTGAAGCTTTCTTT. Residues: CASSLFQNTEAFF.